In its sample, the clone carrying this T cell receptor beta chain was seen a few times. Germline V gene sequence: CDR1 SEHNR, CDR2 FQNEAQ (reference sequence). Trimming pared 5 bases from V and 8 bases from J, leaving 18 bases between. The CDR3 is 15 residues long. The authors ran a second PCR of roughly 6 to 11 cycles using a sample-barcoded 5' primer and a J-beta primer mix. Every molecule of cDNA carried a tag from a template-switch adaptor with 12 random nucleotides. TCRdb re-derived calls from the 5' RACE reads in MiXCR, one entry per CDR3 protein. Among about 1.4 million distinct CDR3 sequences listed, roughly 60% were seen once. This record belongs to a study of blood T cells in healthy people across ages.

This chain uses TRBV7-9 with TRBJ1-4, with D maybe TRBD1 (6 bases). This sequence originates from a man between 18 and 29 years old in good health. Source material: blood. The CDR3 nucleotides are TGTGCCAGCAGCGCATTTGGGGGCTCCACAGAAAAACTGTTTTTT. This translates into CASSAFGGSTEKLFF.